Listed here are 27 T cell receptor beta chains from one sample, sequenced in a study of beta chain features in type 1 diabetes. Of the isolated RNA, all was reverse transcribed, and so the sequenced material was expressed TCRB transcripts. Using immunoSEQ multiplex PCR, the repertoire was profiled, and TCRdb retains in-frame clones only, with some absent. The data show 330,000 or so clones, roughly 13% seen once. Study-wide results and limits: There was a moderate but significant shortening of TCRB CDR3s in all four CD4+ subsets of Type 1 diabetes patients.

Antigens for these TCRs are unknown. Sequenced sample: naive CD4+ T cells from blood. Source of these receptors: a woman between 18 and 29 years old with type 1 diabetes.

This clone was found a few times. The genes are TRBV9 and TRBJ2-3, with D possibly being TRBD2 (6 bases). V was clipped by 0 bases and J by 2 bases, with 7 bases between them. Germline lookup yields CDR1 SGDLS and CDR2 YYNGEE. The CDR3 loop spans 14 amino acids. The CDR3, as DNA: TGTGCCAGCAGCGTAGCTAGCGACACAGATACGCAGTATTTT. Translated: CASSVASDTDTQYF. Complete variable domain (other parts from reference TRBV9 and TRBJ2-3): DSGVTQTPKHLITATGQRVTLRCSPRSGDLSVYWYQQSLDQGLQFLIQYYNGEERAKGNILERFSAQQFPDLHSELNLSSLELGDSALYFCASSVASDTDTQYFGPGTRLTVL.

The chain has TRBV12-5 and TRBJ1-6, with D unclear. This CDR3 is 17 amino acids long. V was cut by 6 bases and J by 0 bases, with 15 bases left in between. The germline V gene encodes CDR1 LGHNT and CDR2 FRNRAP. The CDR3: CASGLTLYSSYNSPLHF. In DNA form, the CDR3 reads TGTGCTAGTGGCCTGACCCTATACAGCTCCTATAATTCACCCCTCCACTTT. The full variable domain, rest sourced from reference TRBV12-5 and TRBJ1-6, is DARVTQTPRHKVTEMGQEVTMRCQPILGHNTVFWYRQTMMQGLELLAYFRNRAPLDDSGMPKDRFSAEMPDATLATLKIQPSEPRDSAVYFCASGLTLYSSYNSPLHFGNGTRLTVT.

This chain joins TRBV7-9 and TRBJ2-3; a possible D gene is TRBD2 (6 bases). The CDR3 is 13 amino acids. Between the trimmed V and J ends, which lost 3 bases and 4 bases, there was a span of 8 bases. CDR1 and CDR2 from the germline V gene are SEHNR and FQNEAQ (reference sequence). Written as DNA, the CDR3 is TGTGCCAGCAGCTTTACTAGCTCAGATACGCAGTATTTT. Amino acid sequence: CASSFTSSDTQYF. Combining the CDR3 with reference TRBV7-9 and TRBJ2-3 gives the whole variable domain DTGVSQNPRHKITKRGQNVTFRCDPISEHNRLYWYRQTLGQGPEFLTYFQNEAQLEKSRLLSDRFSAERPKGSFSTLEIQRTEQGDSAMYLCASSFTSSDTQYFGPGTRLTVL.

This clone was recorded a few times. V and J are TRBV5-1 and TRBJ1-1, with D possibly TRBD1 on 5 matching bases. From germline, CDR1 is SGHRS and CDR2 YFSETQ. V was cut by 6 bases and J by 5 bases, with 17 bases left in between. This CDR3 region has 14 residues. For the CDR3, the DNA is TGCGCCAGCATAAGGGGAAGTCAAAGGACTGAAGCTTTCTTT. This encodes CASIRGSQRTEAFF.

There are a few counts of this clone. Other DNA sequences of this sample code for an identical CDR3. The rearrangement links TRBV5-4 to TRBJ1-2; D call uncertain. Per the germline V gene, CDR1 is SGHNT and CDR2 is YYREEE (reference sequence). Trimming removed 3 bases from V and 1 base from J, with 7 bases in between. The CDR3 covers 13 residues. CDR3 in amino acids: CASSSTVNYGYTF. The CDR3 DNA reads as TGTGCCAGCAGCTCCACAGTTAACTATGGCTACACCTTC.

This chain links TRBV15 with TRBJ2-5, with D possibly TRBD2 on 6 matching bases. The CDR3 runs to 14 residues. V was clipped by 0 bases and J by 3 bases, with 8 bases between them. Germline CDR1 reads LNHNV; CDR2 reads YYDKDF (reference sequence). The CDR3 DNA follows: TGTGCCACCAGCAGAGATCGCGGGGAAGAGACCCAGTACTTC. Protein product: CATSRDRGEETQYF. Combining the CDR3 with reference TRBV15 and TRBJ2-5 gives the whole variable domain DAMVIQNPRYQVTQFGKPVTLSCSQTLNHNVMYWYQQKSSQAPKLLFHYYDKDFNNEADTPDNFQSRRPNTSFCFLDIRSPGLGDTAMYLCATSRDRGEETQYFGPGTRLLVL.

The sample holds a few counts of this clone. The chain uses TRBV10-1 and TRBJ1-5; D is unclear. The V gene's germline CDR1 is WNHNN and CDR2 SYGVQD (reference sequence). The V gene lost 9 bases and the J gene lost 0 bases, with 12 bases spanning the gap. The CDR3 contains 14 residues. The CDR3: CASPTGSSNQPQHF. The CDR3 DNA reads as TGCGCCAGTCCGACCGGGTCTAGCAATCAGCCCCAGCATTTT.

V is TRBV18 and J is TRBJ1-5; 11 nucleotides match TRBD1. After removal of 2 bases from V and 6 bases from J, the junction contained 6 bases not matched to a gene. Germline V gives CDR1 KGHSH, CDR2 LQKENI. The CDR3 loop spans 16 amino acids. CDR3 sequence reads: CASSPGQGAHTQPQHF. The CDR3 DNA reads TGTGCCAGCTCACCAGGACAGGGGGCGCATACTCAGCCCCAGCATTTT.

The chain uses TRBV5-1 and TRBJ2-7, with TRBD1 as a possible D gene (6 bases). V was clipped by 4 bases and J by 2 bases, with 13 bases between them. The CDR3 runs to 14 residues. Germline lookup yields CDR1 SGHRS and CDR2 YFSETQ. As DNA, the CDR3 is TGCGCCAGCAGCGGGGGACAACGAACCTACGAGCAGTACTTC. Translation gives CASSGGQRTYEQYF.

This clone has more than one count but fewer than ten. The CDR3 is CASSVGTSGAEQYF. CDR3 in DNA: TGTGCCAGCAGCGTAGGGACTAGCGGGGCCGAGCAGTACTTC. This chain links TRBV9 with TRBJ2-7; 12 nucleotides align to TRBD2. The length of the CDR3 is 14 residues. After removal of 0 bases from V and 6 bases from J, the junction contained 1 base not matched to a gene. The germline gives CDR1 SGDLS, CDR2 YYNGEE.

This clone occurred a few times. The rearrangement joins TRBV6-5 to TRBJ2-1; 8 nucleotides match TRBD2. Germline V lookup: CDR1 MNHEY, CDR2 SVGAGI. The CDR3 extends over 15 amino acids. J gave up 7 bases and V 6 bases, and 11 bases lay outside the gene matches. The CDR3 sequence is CASSPVVAGSNEQFF. The CDR3 nucleotides read TGTGCCAGCAGCCCGGTGGTAGCGGGGAGTAATGAGCAGTTCTTC.

This clone has more than one count but fewer than ten. J is TRBJ1-5 and V is TRBV7-9, with D tentatively TRBD1 (6 bases). Trimming left V 7 bases short and J 5 bases short, with 9 bases between. Germline V lookup: CDR1 SEHNR, CDR2 FQNEAQ (reference sequence). CDR3 length equals 12 residues. The CDR3 spells CASNTGHQPQHF. CDR3 sequence (DNA): TGTGCCAGCAATACAGGGCATCAGCCCCAGCATTTT.

This chain links TRBV7-3 with TRBJ2-3, with D uncertain. Per germline, CDR1 SGHTA and CDR2 FQGTGA. With 3 bases removed from V and 5 bases from J, the gap between germline ends came to 12 bases. CDR3 length equals 14 residues. The CDR3 loop is CASSLEKPGDTQYF. The CDR3 DNA is TGTGCCAGCAGCTTGGAGAAGCCGGGAGATACGCAGTATTTT. Filled out from reference TRBV7-3 and TRBJ2-3, the complete variable domain reads GAGVSQTPSNKVTEKGKYVELRCDPISGHTALYWYRQSLGQGPEFLIYFQGTGAADDSGLPNDRFFAVRPEGSVSTLKIQRTERGDSAVYLCASSLEKPGDTQYFGPGTRLTVL.

This clone appeared a single time. The V and J genes are TRBV11-2 and TRBJ1-1, with TRBD1 matching over 7 bases. V trimming: 1 base; J trimming: 6 bases; junction bases outside the gene matches: 8. Looked up from germline, CDR1 is SGHAT and CDR2 is FQNNGV. This CDR3 spans 15 amino acids. Here the CDR3 DNA reads TGTGCCAGCAGCTTAGGCCAGGGGGTGACGGCTGAAGCTTTCTTT. Protein sequence: CASSLGQGVTAEAFF.

This chain uses TRBV11-1 with TRBJ2-1, with D perhaps TRBD2 (6 bases). Germline assignment: CDR1 SGHAT and CDR2 FQDESV (reference sequence). With 8 bases removed from V and 10 bases from J, the gap between germline ends came to 18 bases. The CDR3 consists of 13 residues. The CDR3 is CASRGAGQKEQFF. CDR3 DNA sequence: TGTGCCAGCCGAGGGGCGGGGCAAAAGGAGCAGTTCTTC.

The V and J genes are TRBV9 and TRBJ2-5, with 13 bases aligning to TRBD2. J gave up 5 bases and V 3 bases, and 7 bases lay outside the gene matches. CDR3 length: 16 residues. CDR1 is SGDLS, CDR2 YYNGEE, per germline. The chain's CDR3 is CASSGTGLAGTETQYF. CDR3 sequence (DNA): TGTGCCAGCAGCGGAACGGGACTAGCGGGAACGGAGACCCAGTACTTC.

This chain uses TRBV6-5 with TRBJ2-1; 8 nucleotides line up with TRBD2. V lost 0 bases to trimming and J lost 5 bases; unmatched junction nucleotides: 6. In germline, CDR1 is MNHEY, CDR2 SVGAGI. This CDR3 comprises 16 residues. The CDR3 DNA is TGTGCCAGCAGTTACTCTGGGACTAGGACCAACAATGAGCAGTTCTTC. Translation gives CASSYSGTRTNNEQFF.

The chain is built from TRBV28 and TRBJ2-5; tentative D call: TRBD1 (6 bases). V was shortened by 1 base and J by 7 bases, with 13 bases between the two germline ends. Germline assignment: CDR1 MDHEN and CDR2 SYDVKM. This CDR3 has 14 residues. The CDR3 DNA reads TGTGCCAGCAGTTTATCGCCAGGGGTGGGGACCCAGTACTTC. It translates to CASSLSPGVGTQYF.

The chain links TRBV4-3 to TRBJ1-2, with D unresolved. The CDR3 runs 14 residues. Germline V gene data show CDR1 as LGHNA and CDR2 as YSLEER. Trimming shortened V by 0 bases and J by 7 bases, and 12 bases separated the two germline ends. CDR3 sequence: CASSQDTGSAGYTF. The CDR3 DNA follows: TGCGCCAGCAGCCAAGATACCGGGTCTGCTGGCTACACCTTC.

This chain connects TRBV2 to TRBJ2-7; possibly TRBD1 for D (5 bases). Trimming took 3 bases from V and 0 from J, leaving 12 bases between them. The CDR3 runs 15 residues. CDR1 is SNHLY and CDR2 is FYNNEI in the germline V gene. The CDR3 nucleotides read TGTGCCAGCAGTGACCAGGGCCGGAGCTCCTACGAGCAGTACTTC. The encoded protein is CASSDQGRSSYEQYF.

The chain recombines TRBV28 with TRBJ2-7; D call uncertain. CDR1 is MDHEN, CDR2 SYDVKM, per germline. Trimming shortened V by 6 bases and J by 6 bases, and 6 bases separated the two germline ends. The CDR3 spans 10 residues. CDR3 residues: CASRAVEQYF. CDR3 nucleotide sequence: TGTGCCAGCAGGGCCGTCGAGCAGTACTTC.

With respect to this clone: Other nucleotide sequences from this sample produce the same CDR3. The chain carries TRBV5-1 and TRBJ2-5; 9 nucleotides agree with TRBD2. From germline, CDR1 is SGHRS and CDR2 YFSETQ. V shed 0 bases, J shed 5 bases, and the junction held 5 bases outside the gene matches. This CDR3 has 15 residues. The CDR3 sequence: CASSLGGSGGETQYF. As DNA, the CDR3 is TGCGCCAGCAGCTTGGGCGGTAGCGGGGGTGAGACCCAGTACTTC.

In its sample, this clone was seen a few times. This CDR3 is CASSLLGQHGELFF. The CDR3 DNA sequence: TGCGCCAGCAGCTTGCTGGGGCAACACGGGGAGCTGTTTTTT. The rearrangement links TRBV5-1 to TRBJ2-2, with TRBD1 as a possible D gene (5 bases). The CDR3 extends over 14 amino acids. V lost 1 base and J 7 bases, leaving 11 bases between the germline ends. The germline CDR1 and CDR2 sequences are SGHRS and YFSETQ.

The rearrangement uses TRBV9 and TRBJ2-1, with 12 bases fitting TRBD2. After removal of 2 bases from V and 4 bases from J, the junction contained 4 bases not matched to a gene. Germline-derived CDR1 and CDR2 are SGDLS and YYNGEE. The CDR3 covers 16 residues. The CDR3 sequence is CASSVLAGGQYNEQFF. The CDR3 region has the DNA TGTGCCAGCAGCGTTCTAGCGGGGGGGCAATACAATGAGCAGTTCTTC.

This clone was counted only a few times. This sequence joins TRBV19 and TRBJ2-1; 11 nucleotides match TRBD1. Trimming at V came to 5 bases and at J to 6 bases, leaving 3 bases not matched to a gene. CDR1 is LNHDA and CDR2 is SQIVND in the germline V gene (reference sequence). This CDR3 comprises 14 residues. CDR3 DNA: TGTGCCAGTAGTGCAGGGACAGGGGGCAATGAGCAGTTCTTC. Translating gives CASSAGTGGNEQFF.

This clone occurred a few times. The chain is built from TRBV7-9 and TRBJ1-5; D gene uncertain. Germline V gives CDR1 SEHNR, CDR2 FQNEAQ (reference sequence). This CDR3 is built from 13 residues. Trimming left V 5 bases short and J 6 bases short, with 11 bases between. Here the CDR3 DNA reads TGTGCCAGCAGCGATACATTAACTCAGCCCCAGCATTTT. Its protein product is CASSDTLTQPQHF.

This clone was seen a handful of times. V is TRBV7-2 and J is TRBJ1-1; D may be TRBD1 (5 bases). CDR3 size: 12 residues. The germline V and J ends were trimmed by 1 base and 8 bases, with 8 bases remaining between them. Germline values: CDR1 SGHTA, CDR2 FQGNSA. CDR3 protein: CASSLGQIEAFF. In DNA, the CDR3 is TGTGCCAGCAGCTTAGGACAGATAGAAGCTTTCTTT.